The 24 T cell receptor beta chains below all came from one sample that was sequenced in a study of T cells in Graves' hyperthyroidism and ophthalmopathy. Researchers took RNA transcripts and amplified the TCR beta CDR3 regions from them. HTBI primers were employed in a first-round RT-PCR of the TCR CDR3. TCRdb re-derived calls from the multiplex PCR reads in MiXCR, one entry per CDR3 protein. The table lists around 700,000 distinct CDR3 sequences, roughly a sixth of them singletons, with 16% in the top ten. Source material: blood. These TCRs come from a woman aged 45-65 years with Graves' hyperthyroidism that later progressed to Graves' ophthalmopathy.

There are a few counts of this clonotype. The V gene is TRBV20-1, the J gene TRBJ1-4; D is undetermined. V lost 3 bases and J 2 bases, leaving 7 bases between the germline ends. This CDR3 comprises 13 residues. Looked up from germline, CDR1 is DFQATT and CDR2 is SNEGSKA (reference sequence). CDR3 coding DNA: TGCAGTGCTAGGGACGGGACTAATGAAAAACTGTTTTTT. Translating gives CSARDGTNEKLFF.

On this clonotype: Given a much more abundant clone one base away, this may be a read error. This chain links TRBV6-5 with TRBJ1-6; TRBD1 is a possible D gene (5 bases). Germline V lookup: CDR1 MNHEY, CDR2 SVGAGI. CDR3 length: 14 amino acids. CDR3 amino acids: CACSSQGAGSPLHF. CDR3 nucleotide sequence: TGTGCCTGCAGTTCCCAGGGTGCGGGTTCACCCCTCCACTTT.

Only a few counts were recorded for this clonotype. The genes are TRBV20-1 and TRBJ1-2, with 8 bases that match TRBD1. Trimming cost V 4 bases and J 4 bases; bases outside gene matches: 8. The CDR3 loop spans 14 amino acids. Germline lookup yields CDR1 DFQATT and CDR2 SNEGSKA (reference sequence). The CDR3 reads CSAISQGAGYGYTF. The CDR3 nucleotides read TGCAGTGCTATAAGCCAGGGGGCGGGCTATGGCTACACCTTC.

In regard to this clonotype: A junction boundary mismatches the germline segment, possibly from a read error. This chain uses TRBV4-1 with TRBJ1-4; the D is unclear. The germline V gene has CDR1 MGHRA and CDR2 YSYEKL. The CDR3 length is 12 residues. CDR3 nucleotides: TGCGCCAACAGCCAAGTGGGTGAAAAACTGTTTTTT. It codes for CANSQVGEKLFF.

V gene TRBV20-1 combines with J gene TRBJ2-3; D unresolved. Trimming stripped 1 base from V and 0 bases from J, with 8 bases between. The CDR3 is 14 residues long. The germline V gene has CDR1 DFQATT and CDR2 SNEGSKA (reference sequence). The CDR3 DNA is TGCAGTGCTAGAGGACACACTAGCACAGATACGCAGTATTTT. Its protein is CSARGHTSTDTQYF.

The CDR3 is CATGGGPYNEQFF. Written as DNA, the CDR3 is TGTGCCACGGGCGGGGGCCCGTACAATGAGCAGTTCTTC. V and J are TRBV6-1 and TRBJ2-1; D might be TRBD2 (7 bases). V was cut by 10 bases and J by 4 bases, with 14 bases left in between. The CDR3 contains 13 residues. Looked up from germline, CDR1 is MNHNS and CDR2 is SASEGT.

With respect to this clonotype: This clone may be a read error of a much larger clone one base away. This sequence joins TRBV10-3 and TRBJ2-5, with TRBD1 matching over 8 bases. Germline lookup yields CDR1 ENHRY and CDR2 SYGVKD. Unmatched junction bases numbered 5, after V lost 8 bases and J lost 3 bases. The CDR3 is made up of 13 amino acids. CDR3 residues: CAIATGGKETQYF. DNA of the CDR3: TGTGCCATCGCAACAGGGGGTAAAGAGACCCAGTACTTC.

This clonotype appeared many times. Here the CDR3 DNA reads TGTGCCAGCAGTGATCTAGCGGGGGGGCATGACGAGCAGTACTTC. Amino acid sequence: CASSDLAGGHDEQYF. The chain uses TRBV6-1 and TRBJ2-7; 12 bases are shared with TRBD2. The germline V gene has CDR1 MNHNS and CDR2 SASEGT. The length of the CDR3 is 15 residues. Germline trimming cut 3 bases from V and 5 bases from J; bases unmatched to any gene: 5.

This clonotype turned up a few times. The gene calls are TRBV19 and TRBJ2-7, with D perhaps matching TRBD2 (5 bases). The V gene's germline CDR1 is LNHDA and CDR2 SQIVND (reference sequence). The CDR3 sequence is 15 residues long. Trimming stripped 3 bases from V and 2 bases from J, with 14 bases between. This CDR3 reads CASSIWVDGTYEQYF. In DNA, the CDR3 is TGTGCCAGTAGTATTTGGGTAGACGGGACCTACGAGCAGTACTTC.

The sample holds many counts of this clonotype. Here the CDR3 reads CASRMGSGGQFF. The CDR3 nucleotides read TGTGCCAGCAGAATGGGTTCAGGGGGGCAGTTCTTC. This chain joins TRBV12-3 or TRBV12-4 and TRBJ2-1, with 7 bases matching TRBD1. The CDR3 is 12 amino acids. Trimming cost V 6 bases and J 12 bases; bases outside gene matches: 8.

There are many counts of this clonotype. The V gene is TRBV7-9, the J gene TRBJ1-6, with D possibly matching TRBD1 (5 bases). CDR3 length: 14 amino acids. The V end was cut by 5 bases, the J end by 6 bases, with 11 bases between. Germline V CDR1 and CDR2: SEHNR, FQNEAQ (reference sequence). The CDR3, as DNA: TGTGCCAGCAGCATGGGACGGGGTAATTCACCCCTCCACTTT. Protein sequence: CASSMGRGNSPLHF. Complete variable domain (other parts from reference TRBV7-9 and TRBJ1-6): DTGVSQNPRHKITKRGQNVTFRCDPISEHNRLYWYRQTLGQGPEFLTYFQNEAQLEKSRLLSDRFSAERPKGSFSTLEIQRTEQGDSAMYLCASSMGRGNSPLHFGNGTRLTVT.

About this clonotype itself: One junction end does not reproduce the germline sequence, and a read error may be involved. The chain carries TRBV12-5 and TRBJ1-6; TRBD1 might be the D (5 bases). The CDR3 consists of 15 residues. The germline CDR1 and CDR2 sequences are LGHNT and FRNRAP. The CDR3 sequence: CASGFQGAGNSLLHF. The DNA for the CDR3 is TGTGCTAGTGGTTTTCAGGGTGCAGGGAATTCACTCCTCCACTTT. Full variable domain (outside the CDR3, taken from reference TRBV12-5 and TRBJ1-6): DARVTQTPRHKVTEMGQEVTMRCQPILGHNTVFWYRQTMMQGLELLAYFRNRAPLDDSGMPKDRFSAEMPDATLATLKIQPSEPRDSAVYFCASGFQGAGNSLLHFGNGTRLTVT.

This chain uses TRBV6-5 with TRBJ2-4; no definite D call. Germline-derived CDR1 and CDR2 are MNHEY and SVGAGI. This CDR3 region has 15 residues. Deletions cut 0 bases from V and 5 bases from J, with 11 bases between. CDR3 bases: TGTGCCAGCAGTTACTCGAGAACTAACCAAAACATTCAGTACTTC. This codes for CASSYSRTNQNIQYF.

This clonotype was picked up many times. V and J are TRBV20-1 and TRBJ1-1; TRBD1 agrees at 7 bases. The CDR3 is made up of 12 amino acids. Germline V gives CDR1 DFQATT, CDR2 SNEGSKA (reference sequence). CDR3 in DNA: TGCAGCTCGGACAGGATGAACACTGAAGCTTTCTTT. Protein sequence: CSSDRMNTEAFF.

Here the CDR3 reads CASSVWQSSYNEQFF. CDR3 nucleotide sequence: TGTGCCAGCAGCGTTTGGCAGAGCTCCTACAATGAGCAGTTCTTC. V gene TRBV9 combines with J gene TRBJ2-1; D unresolved. Germline-derived CDR1 and CDR2 are SGDLS and YYNGEE. V was clipped by 2 bases and J by 0 bases, with 9 bases between them. The CDR3 is made up of 15 amino acids.

CDR3 nucleotides: TGTGCCTGGAGTCATGGGGAGAGCTATGGCTACACCTTC. This encodes CAWSHGESYGYTF. The chain recombines TRBV30 with TRBJ1-2, with D unresolved. The CDR3 runs to 13 residues. Germline CDR1 and CDR2: GTSNPN and SVGIG (reference sequence). V gave up 2 bases and J gave up 4 bases, with 11 bases separating them.

The gene calls are TRBV4-2 and TRBJ2-7; no definite D call. The CDR3 has 15 amino acids. V lost 0 bases and J lost 0, with 9 bases in between. The germline gives CDR1 LGHNA, CDR2 YNFKEQ. The CDR3 reads CASSQDEYTSYEQYF. Here the CDR3 DNA reads TGTGCCAGCAGCCAAGATGAGTACACCTCCTACGAGCAGTACTTC.

This clonotype was seen many times. The rearrangement uses TRBV3-1 and TRBJ2-3, with D maybe TRBD2 (6 bases). This CDR3 has 19 residues. V lost 0 bases, J lost 2 bases, and 21 bases lay in between. Germline CDR1 and CDR2: LGHDT and YNNKEL (reference sequence). The CDR3 DNA follows: TGTGCCAGCAGCCAAGATCCCCCGGGACTCCGGACCACCACAGATACGCAGTATTTT. Amino acids: CASSQDPPGLRTTTDTQYF.

In its sample, this clonotype was seen a few times. The V gene is TRBV27, the J gene TRBJ1-5; D is unresolved. This CDR3 region has 14 residues. The germline V gene has CDR1 MNHEY and CDR2 SMNVEV (reference sequence). The V gene lost 6 bases and the J gene lost 6 bases, with 15 bases spanning the gap. CDR3: CASSLGRTGQPQHF. CDR3 coding DNA: TGTGCCAGCAGCCTGGGCAGGACGGGTCAGCCCCAGCATTTT.

The J gene is TRBJ1-6, the V gene TRBV9, with 9 bases fitting TRBD1. V lost 4 bases and J lost 10; bases outside the gene matches: 12. Germline loops: CDR1 SGDLS, CDR2 YYNGEE. This CDR3 contains 16 residues. As DNA, the CDR3 is TGTGCCAGCAGCCTTCCCCGGACAGGGGTAAGCTCACCCCTCCACTTT. Amino acids: CASSLPRTGVSSPLHF. Combining the CDR3 with reference TRBV9 and TRBJ1-6 gives the whole variable domain DSGVTQTPKHLITATGQRVTLRCSPRSGDLSVYWYQQSLDQGLQFLIQYYNGEERAKGNILERFSAQQFPDLHSELNLSSLELGDSALYFCASSLPRTGVSSPLHFGNGTRLTVT.

This clonotype has a count of ten or more. The CDR3 DNA sequence: TGCAGTGCTAGAGTCCCTCTGGAGAACACCGGGGAGCTGTTTTTT. As protein: CSARVPLENTGELFF. The chain joins TRBV20-1 to TRBJ2-2; D remains ambiguous. Germline-derived CDR1 and CDR2 are DFQATT and SNEGSKA (reference sequence). V was cut by 1 base and J by 1 base, with 10 bases left in between. The CDR3 spans 15 residues.

This clonotype occurred many times. Germline is not matched at one junction end, which may reflect a read error. The rearrangement uses TRBV7-7 and TRBJ2-3, with unresolved D. This CDR3 has 13 amino acids. Germline assignment: CDR1 SSHAT and CDR2 FNYEAQ (reference sequence). For the CDR3, the DNA is TGTGCTAGCAGCTCCCTCGTCACAGATACGCAGTATTTT. Its protein product is CASSSLVTDTQYF.

This clonotype was recorded many times. V gene TRBV12-3 or TRBV12-4 combines with J gene TRBJ2-2; D not resolved. Deletions cut 6 bases from V and 5 bases from J, with 31 bases between. The CDR3 has 20 amino acids. The CDR3 is CASSPTLPFVDRRSTGELFF. As DNA, the CDR3 is TGTGCCAGCAGCCCTACATTACCTTTTGTTGATCGGCGGTCTACCGGGGAGCTGTTTTTT.

This clonotype has a count of ten or more. The chain is built from TRBV3-1 and TRBJ1-6, with D unclear. CDR3 size: 12 residues. V was cut by 7 bases and J by 5 bases, with 6 bases left in between. Germline CDR1 is LGHDT and CDR2 is YNNKEL (reference sequence). The DNA for the CDR3 is TGTGCCAGCACCTCGGATAATTCACCCCTCCACTTT. Its protein is CASTSDNSPLHF.